The 14 T cell receptor beta chains below all came from one sample that was sequenced in a study of blood T cells in healthy people across ages. The authors ran a second PCR of 7 to 11 cycles using a sample-barcoded 5' primer and a J-beta primer mix. From the 5' RACE reads, TCRdb called clonotypes with MiXCR, one entry per CDR3 protein. Of 850,000 to 1,100,000 distinct CDR3 sequences listed, around two fifths are singletons. Sequencing was done on a sample of blood. These receptor sequences come from a young man in good health.

The chain uses TRBV4-1 and TRBJ2-2, with D uncertain. The CDR3 loop spans 15 amino acids. CDR1 is MGHRA, CDR2 YSYEKL, per germline. The ends were cut back, 0 bases at V and 5 bases at J, with 10 bases in the middle. CDR3 coding DNA: TGCGCCAGCAGCCAAGATCTTACGGCAACCGGGGAGCTGTTTTTT. Its translation: CASSQDLTATGELFF.

As for this clonotype: A much larger clone lies a single base off, so this may be a read error. This sequence joins TRBV12-3 or TRBV12-4 and TRBJ2-1; the D call may be TRBD1 or TRBD2 (6 bases each). The CDR3 length is 14 residues. This chain's CDR3 is CASSFRGLDNERFF. The CDR3 bases are TGTGCCAGCAGTTTCCGGGGGCTAGACAATGAGCGGTTCTTC.

This clonotype came up a few times. The chain links TRBV5-1 to TRBJ1-2; TRBD1 aligns across 8 bases. After removal of 4 bases from V and 6 bases from J, the junction contained 5 bases not matched to a gene. The CDR3 contains 13 residues. CDR1 is SGHRS and CDR2 is YFSETQ in the germline V gene. The CDR3 here is CASSHPGGDGYTF. The DNA for the CDR3 is TGCGCCAGCAGCCACCCAGGGGGCGATGGCTACACCTTC.

The chain recombines TRBV20-1 with TRBJ2-2; no clear D gene. Germline V gene data show CDR1 as DFQATT and CDR2 as SNEGSKA (reference sequence). V lost 7 bases, J lost 0 bases, and 9 bases lay in between. This CDR3 has 13 amino acids. CDR3 protein: CSVRPANTGELFF. DNA of the CDR3: TGCAGTGTCAGGCCTGCGAACACCGGGGAGCTGTTTTTT.

The V call is TRBV6-5, the J call TRBJ1-1; D remains ambiguous. This CDR3 comprises 11 residues. Germline V gene sequence: CDR1 MNHEY, CDR2 SVGAGI. With 5 bases removed from V and 11 bases from J, the gap between germline ends came to 12 bases. The CDR3 is CASSPPILAFF. The CDR3 bases are TGTGCCAGCAGTCCTCCAATATTGGCTTTCTTT.

This rearrangement joins TRBV7-8 to TRBJ2-3, with TRBD1 as a possible D gene (6 bases). Germline loops: CDR1 SGHVS, CDR2 FQNEAQ. The V end was cut by 5 bases, the J end by 2 bases, with 14 bases between. This CDR3 spans 15 amino acids. The CDR3 coding sequence is TGTGCCAGCAGCCTCACAGGACAGTCCACAGATACGCAGTATTTT. This gives the protein CASSLTGQSTDTQYF.

This rearrangement joins TRBV20-1 to TRBJ1-2; TRBD1 matches at 8 bases. CDR1 is DFQATT, CDR2 SNEGSKA, per germline (reference sequence). V dropped 5 bases and J dropped 1; count of bases not matched to a gene: 3. This CDR3 is 13 amino acids long. In DNA form, the CDR3 reads TGCAGTGCTTCAGGGGGCTTTAACTATGGCTACACCTTC. It yields the protein CSASGGFNYGYTF.

A note on this clonotype: The junction and the germline gene differ at one end; a read error may be behind it. The chain combines TRBV5-1 with TRBJ2-5; D is possibly TRBD2 (6 bases). The CDR3 loop spans 14 amino acids. Germline V gene data show CDR1 as SGHRS and CDR2 as YFSETQ. The CDR3 DNA reads as TGTGCCAGCAGCTTAGTTGCGGGATACAATGAGCAGTACTTC. Its translation is CASSLVAGYNEQYF.

The sample holds a few counts of this clonotype. V gene TRBV12-3 or TRBV12-4 combines with J gene TRBJ1-5, with 7 positions matching TRBD1. The V segment lost 6 bases and the J segment 0 bases; nucleotides outside the gene matches: 5. The CDR3 has 15 amino acids. The CDR3 sequence: CASRKTGNSNQPQHF. In DNA, the CDR3 is TGTGCCAGCAGAAAGACAGGGAATAGCAATCAGCCCCAGCATTTT.

Concerning this clonotype: A clone one base away is much larger, so this may be a read error. The DNA for the CDR3 is TGTGCCAGTAGCTCGGGACTACTAGCGGGGGGGCAAGGGACCCAGTACTTC. This translates into CASSSGLLAGGQGTQYF. The V call is TRBV19, the J call TRBJ2-5, with 13 bases aligning to TRBD2. The CDR3 spans 17 residues. From germline, CDR1 is LNHDA and CDR2 SQIVND (reference sequence).

This clonotype came up a few times. The chain joins TRBV4-3 to TRBJ2-7, with D perhaps given as TRBD1 or TRBD2 (5 bases each). The CDR3 covers 16 residues. Germline lookup yields CDR1 LGHNA and CDR2 YSLEER. With 0 bases removed from V and 0 bases from J, the gap between germline ends came to 12 bases. This CDR3 reads CASSQDQSGGSYEQYF. As DNA, the CDR3 is TGCGCCAGCAGCCAAGACCAGTCTGGGGGCTCCTACGAGCAGTACTTC.

At least ten counts were recorded for this clonotype. The chain is built from TRBV7-2 and TRBJ2-1; D uncertain. This CDR3 is 13 amino acids long. CDR1 and CDR2 (germline): SGHTA, FQGNSA. Trimming took 3 bases from V and 5 from J, leaving 8 bases between them. CDR3 sequence: CASSFDLNNEQFF. DNA for the CDR3: TGTGCCAGCAGCTTCGACCTTAACAATGAGCAGTTCTTC.

V and J are TRBV7-2 and TRBJ1-4; D unresolved. Germline V CDR1 and CDR2: SGHTA, FQGNSA. V lost 2 bases and J lost 2, with 15 bases in between. The CDR3 sequence is 17 residues long. Here the CDR3 reads CASSLLAPRATNEKLFF. DNA for the CDR3: TGTGCCAGCAGCTTACTTGCCCCCCGCGCGACTAATGAAAAACTGTTTTTT.

V and J are TRBV18 and TRBJ2-7, with D possibly being TRBD2 (6 bases). TRBJ2-5 matches the DNA end more closely, so the J call is doubtful. The CDR3 runs to 14 residues. Germline-derived CDR1 and CDR2 are KGHSH and LQKENI. The CDR3, as DNA: TGTGCCAGCTCTGAGACGACTAGTGGGAAGACCCAGTACTTC. It translates to CASSETTSGKTQYF.